The 10 T cell receptor beta chains presented below share a single source sample, sequenced in a study of blood T cell repertoires in COVID-19. Generated by immunoSEQ multiplex PCR, the TCRdb table keeps only in-frame clones and is missing some. The sample has 68,000 or so clones, 60% to 85% seen once. The sample was peripheral blood. The receptor source for this set is a human donor in a cohort sampled during active COVID-19.

This sequence joins TRBV5-5 and TRBJ1-1; no clear D gene. Trimming removed 3 bases at V and 1 base at J, with 7 bases between. From germline, CDR1 is SGHKS and CDR2 YYEKEE (reference sequence). The CDR3 loop spans 13 amino acids. This CDR3 is CASSWEQNTEAFF. CDR3 bases: TGTGCCAGCAGCTGGGAGCAGAACACTGAAGCTTTCTTT.

The V and J genes are TRBV28 and TRBJ2-1, with a weak D call TRBD1 (5 bases). From germline, CDR1 is MDHEN and CDR2 SYDVKM. This CDR3 region has 13 residues. The V end was cut by 7 bases, the J end by 4 bases, with 11 bases between. The CDR3 nucleotides read TGTGCCAGCATGAAGGACACTTACAATGAGCAGTTCTTC. It yields the protein CASMKDTYNEQFF.

The chain combines TRBV2 with TRBJ2-7; the D gene is possibly TRBD2 (6 bases). The CDR3 consists of 12 residues. Germline lookup yields CDR1 SNHLY and CDR2 FYNNEI. Trimming removed 8 bases from V and 2 bases from J, with 10 bases in between. The CDR3 spells CASSGETYEQYF. Written as DNA, the CDR3 is TGTGCCAGCTCGGGGGAGACCTACGAGCAGTACTTC.

The gene calls are TRBV25-1 and TRBJ2-5, with a tentative D call TRBD1 (7 bases). Germline V CDR1 and CDR2: MGHDK, SYGVNS. V lost 4 bases and J 5 bases, leaving 17 bases between the germline ends. The CDR3 has 15 amino acids. This CDR3 is CASSGLPGGSETQYF. The CDR3 bases are TGTGCCAGCAGTGGCCTCCCAGGGGGGTCGGAGACCCAGTACTTC.

This clone was seen ten or more times. V gene TRBV6-5 combines with J gene TRBJ1-2, with D unresolved. CDR1 and CDR2 (germline): MNHEY, SVGAGI. The germline V and J ends were trimmed by 6 bases and 3 bases, with 11 bases remaining between them. The CDR3 is made up of 13 amino acids. This chain's CDR3 is CASSPLGHYGYTF. Written as DNA, the CDR3 is TGTGCCAGCAGCCCACTGGGCCACTATGGCTACACCTTC.

The chain uses TRBV7-9 and TRBJ2-3; 7 bases are shared with TRBD2. The CDR3 covers 15 residues. The V gene's germline CDR1 is SEHNR and CDR2 FQNEAQ (reference sequence). V lost 1 base to trimming and J lost 3 bases; unmatched junction nucleotides: 4. The CDR3 protein is CASSLGDYETDTQYF. DNA of the CDR3: TGTGCCAGCAGCTTAGGGGACTACGAGACAGATACGCAGTATTTT.

In this sample, this clone turned up a few times. V and J are TRBV5-1 and TRBJ1-1; TRBD1 is a possible D gene (6 bases). The V end was cut by 3 bases, the J end by 7 bases, with 10 bases between. In germline, CDR1 is SGHRS, CDR2 YFSETQ. This CDR3 is 12 amino acids long. CDR3 nucleotide sequence: TGCGCCAGCAGCTCGGGACAATTTGAAGCTTTCTTT. This translates into CASSSGQFEAFF.

V usage is TRBV13 and J usage is TRBJ2-1; TRBD2 aligns across 7 bases. The germline V gene has CDR1 PRHDT and CDR2 FYEKMQ (reference sequence). The CDR3 loop spans 14 amino acids. J gave up 9 bases and V 3 bases, and 8 bases lay outside the gene matches. In DNA, the CDR3 is TGTGCCAGCAGCTTCGGAACTAGCGAGGGTGAGCAGTTCTTC. Translating gives CASSFGTSEGEQFF.

As DNA, the CDR3 is TGTGCCAGCAGCTTTTCACTAGCGGGATTGGGGGGGCAGTATTTT. Translated: CASSFSLAGLGGQYF. J is TRBJ2-3 and V is TRBV7-9; TRBD2 aligns across 10 bases. Per the germline V gene, CDR1 is SEHNR and CDR2 is FQNEAQ (reference sequence). V gave up 3 bases and J gave up 11 bases; unmatched junction bases: 11. The CDR3 is 15 residues long. Full variable domain (rest looked up from reference TRBV7-9 and TRBJ2-3): DTGVSQNPRHKITKRGQNVTFRCDPISEHNRLYWYRQTLGQGPEFLTYFQNEAQLEKSRLLSDRFSAERPKGSFSTLEIQRTEQGDSAMYLCASSFSLAGLGGQYFGPGTRLTVL.

The rearrangement joins TRBV28 to TRBJ2-5, with 8 nucleotides matching TRBD1. Trimming took 5 bases from V and 7 from J; bases not matched to a gene: 21. The CDR3 has 18 amino acids. Germline CDR1 is MDHEN and CDR2 is SYDVKM. CDR3 coding DNA: TGTGCCAGCAGTCCCGGGACAGGAAAATTATACAACGAAGGGACCCAGTACTTC. This encodes CASSPGTGKLYNEGTQYF.